One and the same sample provided the 21 T cell receptor beta chains below, sequenced in a study of human T cells and chemical hapten exposure. TCRdb re-called the RACE reads with MiXCR, one entry per CDR3 protein. The sample gives about 31,000 distinct CDR3 sequences, about 7.7% of which show up once; approximately 9.8% is in the top ten. Documented time point: healthy volunteer bleed at 2 weeks. The template was total RNA from unfractionated whole blood. The sequenced material came from whole blood. Receptors were obtained from a human donor in good health. Some clones in this sample may be carry-over from other donors' samples.

This clonotype was picked up a small number of times. The chain employs TRBV7-6 and TRBJ2-7; 8 bases map to TRBD2. V trimming: 5 bases; J trimming: 3 bases; junction bases outside the gene matches: 6. CDR1 is SGHVS and CDR2 is FNYEAQ in the germline V gene. The CDR3 runs 14 residues. The CDR3 DNA reads TGTGCCAGCAGCCCCGGGGGGGGTTTCTACGAGCAGTACTTC. Translated, it gives CASSPGGGFYEQYF.

This clonotype was seen a few times. This chain connects TRBV4-3 to TRBJ1-3; D gene uncertain. This CDR3 spans 15 amino acids. CDR1 and CDR2 from the germline V gene are LGHNA and YSLEER. Trimming cost V 6 bases and J 0 bases, with 12 bases left between them. In DNA, the CDR3 is TGCGCCAGCAGTATTGGCGTAACCTCTGGAAACACCATATATTTT. Protein sequence: CASSIGVTSGNTIYF.

This clonotype was observed a few times. The rearrangement joins TRBV20-1 to TRBJ2-1; 8 bases align to TRBD2. The length of the CDR3 is 15 residues. V dropped 1 base and J dropped 0; count of bases not matched to a gene: 2. Germline values: CDR1 DFQATT, CDR2 SNEGSKA (reference sequence). The CDR3: CSARVLAGSYNEQFF. The CDR3 DNA is TGCAGTGCTAGAGTGCTAGCGGGCTCCTACAATGAGCAGTTCTTC.

This clonotype has ten or more counts. V usage is TRBV3-1 and J usage is TRBJ2-5, with 10 positions matching TRBD2. Germline V gene lookup returns CDR1 LGHDT and CDR2 YNNKEL (reference sequence). V lost 4 bases to trimming and J lost 2 bases; unmatched junction nucleotides: 10. The length of the CDR3 is 17 residues. The CDR3 sequence: CASSPSQRGGLQETQYF. CDR3 bases: TGTGCCAGCAGCCCCTCCCAGCGGGGGGGCCTACAAGAGACCCAGTACTTC.

In its sample, this clonotype was seen many times. This chain connects TRBV6-6 to TRBJ1-4; TRBD1 is a possible D gene (6 bases). V shed 7 bases and J shed 10 bases, with 22 bases lying between them. The CDR3 totals 15 residues. Looked up from germline, CDR1 is MNHNY and CDR2 is SVGAGI (reference sequence). The CDR3 nucleotides are TGTGCCAGCACCCCAAGGACAGATACGGACGGAAAACTGTTTTTT. Protein: CASTPRTDTDGKLFF.

This clonotype was detected only a few times. The CDR3 here is CASRDSSSGNTIYF. The CDR3 nucleotides are TGTGCCAGCAGAGACAGTTCCTCTGGAAACACCATATATTTT. V and J are TRBV27 and TRBJ1-3, with D tentatively TRBD1 (5 bases). CDR1 is MNHEY and CDR2 is SMNVEV in the germline V gene (reference sequence). V lost 6 bases, J lost 0 bases, and 9 bases lay in between. This CDR3 comprises 14 residues.

The gene calls are TRBV4-2 and TRBJ2-1; 10 nucleotides line up with TRBD2. The CDR3 is made up of 19 amino acids. J gave up 6 bases and V 0 bases, and 14 bases lay outside the gene matches. Per germline, CDR1 LGHNA and CDR2 YNFKEQ. The CDR3: CASSQDRSTSGIRGNEQFF. As DNA, the CDR3 is TGTGCCAGCAGCCAAGATCGAAGTACTAGCGGGATTCGGGGCAATGAGCAGTTCTTC.

This clonotype was picked up a small number of times. The V and J genes are TRBV9 and TRBJ2-1, with 9 bases fitting TRBD2. The V segment lost 0 bases and the J segment 7 bases; nucleotides outside the gene matches: 11. CDR1 is SGDLS and CDR2 is YYNGEE in the germline V gene. The CDR3 runs to 17 residues. CDR3 DNA: TGTGCCAGCAGCGTAGGTTTAAGGTCTAGCGGGGCGAATGAGCAGTTCTTC. It translates to CASSVGLRSSGANEQFF.

This clonotype appeared a few times. CDR3 sequence reads: CASTPSARDRAYGYTF. As DNA, the CDR3 is TGTGCCAGCACCCCGAGTGCTCGGGACAGGGCTTATGGCTACACCTTC. The J gene is TRBJ1-2, the V gene TRBV5-6; TRBD1 agrees at 9 bases. The CDR3 is 16 amino acids. After removal of 6 bases from V and 5 bases from J, the junction contained 14 bases not matched to a gene. From germline, CDR1 is SGHDT and CDR2 YYEEEE. Based on the CDR3 plus reference TRBV5-6 and TRBJ1-2, the full variable domain is DAGVTQSPTHLIKTRGQQVTLRCSPKSGHDTVSWYQQALGQGPQFIFQYYEEEERQRGNFPDRFSGHQFPNYSSELNVNALLLGDSALYLCASTPSARDRAYGYTFGSGTRLTVV.

This clonotype was seen at least ten times. The J gene is TRBJ2-1, the V gene TRBV10-3, with 12 bases that match TRBD2. This CDR3 is built from 13 residues. Per germline, CDR1 ENHRY and CDR2 SYGVKD. The ends lost 8 bases at V and 5 bases at J; junction bases unmatched: 1. The CDR3 here is CAIASGRDNEQFF. In nucleotides, the CDR3 is TGTGCCATCGCTAGCGGGAGGGACAATGAGCAGTTCTTC.

This clonotype came up many times. One junction end does not reproduce the germline sequence, and a read error may be involved. This chain joins TRBV6-1 and TRBJ2-1; 12 positions agree with TRBD1. This CDR3 region has 15 residues. Per germline, CDR1 MNHNS and CDR2 SASEGT. The DNA of the CDR3 is TGTGCCAGCACTGAACTGGGACAGGGGGCGAATGAGCAGTTCTTC. It translates to CASTELGQGANEQFF.

The sample holds a few counts of this clonotype. The V and J genes are TRBV7-9 and TRBJ1-2, with TRBD1 as a possible D gene (5 bases). The CDR3 totals 13 residues. Germline CDR1 SEHNR, CDR2 FQNEAQ (reference sequence). V shed 8 bases and J shed 4 bases, with 14 bases lying between them. In DNA form, the CDR3 reads TGTGCCAGCGGGTCCGGGGGGACCTATGGCTACACCTTC. Translating it yields CASGSGGTYGYTF.

This clonotype was counted once. This could be a read error, since a much larger clone is one nucleotide away. The V gene is TRBV29-1, the J gene TRBJ2-3; TRBD2 agrees at 7 bases. V lost 6 bases to trimming and J lost 6 bases; unmatched junction nucleotides: 18. The length of the CDR3 is 16 residues. Germline-derived CDR1 and CDR2 are SQVTM and ANQGSEA. CDR3: CSVEPTSRRAWDTQYF. The DNA of the CDR3 is TGCAGCGTCGAACCGACTAGCAGGAGGGCATGGGATACGCAGTATTTT.

The genes are TRBV7-9 and TRBJ1-3, with D uncertain. There are 13 residues in the CDR3. Germline V gives CDR1 SEHNR, CDR2 FQNEAQ (reference sequence). V dropped 1 base and J dropped 8 bases, with 9 bases sitting between them. The DNA of the CDR3 is TGTGCCAGCAGCTTAGGAAGCACGGACACCATATATTTT. Its protein is CASSLGSTDTIYF. The whole variable domain, filled in from reference TRBV7-9 and TRBJ1-3, reads DTGVSQNPRHKITKRGQNVTFRCDPISEHNRLYWYRQTLGQGPEFLTYFQNEAQLEKSRLLSDRFSAERPKGSFSTLEIQRTEQGDSAMYLCASSLGSTDTIYFGEGSWLTVV.

The chain joins TRBV4-1 to TRBJ2-7; maybe TRBD1 (6 bases). Trimming removed 0 bases from V and 4 bases from J, with 7 bases in between. CDR3 size: 13 residues. The germline CDR1 and CDR2 sequences are MGHRA and YSYEKL. The DNA of the CDR3 is TGCGCCAGCAGCCAAGATCAGGGGTACGAGCAGTACTTC. Amino acids: CASSQDQGYEQYF.

The chain recombines TRBV20-1 with TRBJ1-5; 9 positions agree with TRBD1. Unmatched junction bases numbered 24, after V lost 6 bases and J lost 3 bases. The CDR3 extends over 20 amino acids. CDR1 DFQATT and CDR2 SNEGSKA come from the germline V gene (reference sequence). The CDR3 spells CSAINHLGTGRREFNQPQHF. CDR3 DNA: TGCAGTGCCATAAATCATCTGGGGACAGGGAGGAGGGAGTTCAATCAGCCCCAGCATTTT.

This clonotype was counted many times. This sequence joins TRBV7-9 and TRBJ1-1; D unclear. The CDR3 runs 12 residues. Germline assignment: CDR1 SEHNR and CDR2 FQNEAQ (reference sequence). Trimming shortened V by 3 bases and J by 8 bases, and 10 bases separated the two germline ends. This chain's CDR3 is CASSFDTREAFF. The CDR3 DNA sequence: TGTGCCAGCAGCTTCGACACACGAGAAGCTTTCTTT.

This clonotype was recorded many times. The chain uses TRBV24-1 and TRBJ2-1; a possible D gene is TRBD1 (6 bases). CDR1 is KGHDR and CDR2 is SFDVKD in the germline V gene. V was shortened by 2 bases and J by 7 bases, with 17 bases between the two germline ends. The CDR3 spans 16 residues. CDR3 in amino acids: CATSDSSRGTMNEQFF. In DNA, the CDR3 is TGTGCCACCAGTGATTCGAGCAGGGGAACGATGAATGAGCAGTTCTTC.

There are a few counts of this clonotype. The chain is built from TRBV2 and TRBJ1-5; maybe TRBD1 (6 bases). V was trimmed by 6 bases and J by 0 bases, leaving 9 bases between them. Germline values: CDR1 SNHLY, CDR2 FYNNEI. This CDR3 region has 14 residues. CDR3 sequence reads: CASSWTDSNQPQHF. DNA for the CDR3: TGTGCCAGCAGCTGGACAGATAGCAATCAGCCCCAGCATTTT. The full variable domain, rest sourced from reference TRBV2 and TRBJ1-5, is EPEVTQTPSHQVTQMGQEVILRCVPISNHLYFYWYRQILGQKVEFLVSFYNNEISEKSEIFDDQFSVERPDGSNFTLKIRSTKLEDSAMYFCASSWTDSNQPQHFGDGTRLSIL.

The rearrangement joins TRBV6-1 to TRBJ2-3; 10 positions match TRBD2. CDR3 size: 15 residues. V lost 3 bases, J lost 5 bases, and 5 bases stayed unmatched. CDR1 and CDR2 (germline): MNHNS, SASEGT. The CDR3 sequence: CASSEGSGGQDTQYF. The CDR3 nucleotides read TGTGCCAGCAGTGAGGGTAGCGGGGGGCAAGATACGCAGTATTTT.

This clonotype appeared a few times. The V call is TRBV7-9, the J call TRBJ2-7; D perhaps matches TRBD2 (6 bases). Germline CDR1 and CDR2: SEHNR and FQNEAQ (reference sequence). This CDR3 comprises 14 residues. With 5 bases removed from V and 6 bases from J, the gap between germline ends came to 17 bases. Here the CDR3 reads CASSQNTVGGEQYF. The CDR3 DNA follows: TGTGCCAGCAGCCAGAACACGGTGGGAGGCGAGCAGTACTTC.